This TCR beta chain was found in a study of PD-1 blockade in classical Hodgkin lymphoma. This clone was found a few times. Its antigen is unknown. The protocol was immunoSEQ multiplex PCR, while the TCRdb copy is restricted to in-frame clones and leaves out a portion. The table records some 30,000 clones, approximately 70% of them present only once. Study observations and caveats: The drivers behind the repertoire differences, possibly disease activity or prior therapy, remain undefined. It was reported that newly diagnosed patients had less baseline TCR diversity than healthy donors.

Relapse was seen in all patients after autologous stem cell transplantation, and brentuximab vedotin exposure was variable. Best response was recorded as complete response, partial response or progressive disease. V was trimmed by 4 bases and J by 7 bases, leaving 10 bases between them. The CDR3 runs to 12 residues. Germline CDR1 is LNHDA and CDR2 is SQIVND (reference sequence). This material consisted of peripheral blood mononuclear cells (PBMCs), taken before the second cycle of nivolumab. V and J are TRBV19 and TRBJ1-2; D not certain. The origin of this receptor is a human donor with classical Hodgkin lymphoma. The CDR3 DNA is TGTGCCAGTAGTAACGCGGAAGGTGGCTACACCTTC. Amino acids: CASSNAEGGYTF.